The 2 T cell receptor beta chains listed next were all sequenced from one sample in a study of T cell repertoires in ileal Crohn's disease. Measured with immunoSEQ multiplex PCR; TCRdb has only the in-frame clones, and not every one. The repertoire consists of some 15,000 clones, with just over 70% occurring once and the leading ten covering around 5%. Sequences were obtained from ileal tissue. The receptors come from an adult with Crohn's disease.

The chain combines TRBV5-1 with TRBJ1-2, with D perhaps TRBD1 (6 bases). This CDR3 is built from 15 residues. V was cut by 2 bases and J by 3 bases, with 14 bases left in between. In germline, CDR1 is SGHRS, CDR2 YFSETQ. CDR3 sequence: CASSFLAGVDYGYTF. CDR3 DNA sequence: TGCGCCAGCAGCTTCTTGGCAGGGGTAGACTATGGCTACACCTTC.

The chain links TRBV19 to TRBJ1-1; D remains ambiguous. The CDR3 is made up of 13 amino acids. V was cut by 10 bases and J by 7 bases, with 19 bases left in between. Germline CDR1 and CDR2: LNHDA and SQIVND (reference sequence). The CDR3 spells CAIFVGDRGEAFF. The CDR3 DNA reads TGTGCCATTTTTGTCGGTGATCGGGGTGAAGCTTTCTTT.